This T cell receptor beta chain was sequenced in a study of blood T cell repertoires in COVID-19. Study-level background: There were acute and convalescent COVID-19 samples, and they came from the United States, Italy and Spain. T cells, B-cell-depleted T cells, or PBMCs supplied cDNA or gDNA.

Trimming removed 5 bases from V and 7 bases from J, with 6 bases in between. The germline CDR1 and CDR2 sequences are DFQATT and SNEGSKA (reference sequence). The CDR3 totals 10 residues. This clone was seen only once. Study processing details: Using reference gene primer amplification, nucleated cell counts were estimated. Sequencing used immunoSEQ multiplex PCR; TCRdb keeps in-frame clones, though not all of them. The V and J calls and clone size are taken from that table; D and trimming were inferred from the DNA. The data contain 150,000 to 200,000 clones, about 90% of them singletons. Seattle patients were enrolled while actively infected and followed longitudinally.

The sequencing input was peripheral blood. This receptor was obtained from a man younger than 40 with COVID-19, enrolled during active disease. The V and J genes are TRBV20-1 and TRBJ2-1; tentative D call: TRBD1 (5 bases). The CDR3 loop reads CSAQGNEQFF. CDR3 in DNA: TGCAGTGCTCAGGGAAATGAGCAGTTCTTC.